The next 32 T cell receptor beta chains were all read from a single sample in a study of T cells after yellow fever vaccination. MiXCR, run by TCRdb on the 5' RACE reads, gives a single entry per CDR3 protein. The table includes a few hundred thousand distinct CDR3 sequences, 17% detected once. The sequences come from PBMCs, collected 4 to 6 days after the first yellow fever vaccination. The receptors originated from a man between 18 and 35 years old who received the YFV17D yellow fever vaccine.

This clonotype was counted ten times or more. This chain connects TRBV5-1 to TRBJ2-5; no clear D gene. This CDR3 spans 14 amino acids. Trimming pared 4 bases from V and 2 bases from J, leaving 12 bases between. Per germline, CDR1 SGHRS and CDR2 YFSETQ. Written as DNA, the CDR3 is TGCGCCAGCAGCGCCGCGTACAGTCAAGAGACCCAGTACTTC. Its translation is CASSAAYSQETQYF. Full variable domain (missing parts from reference TRBV5-1 and TRBJ2-5): KAGVTQTPRYLIKTRGQQVTLSCSPISGHRSVSWYQQTPGQGLQFLFEYFSETQRNKGNFPGRFSGRQFSNSRSEMNVSTLELGDSALYLCASSAAYSQETQYFGPGTRLLVL.

J is TRBJ1-1 and V is TRBV4-3; no clear D gene. Germline V CDR1 and CDR2: LGHNA, YSLEER. This CDR3 has 13 amino acids. Trimming pared 4 bases from V and 10 bases from J, leaving 16 bases between. CDR3 coding DNA: TGCGCCAGCAGCCGCGGCGTAGCAAGTTTAGCTTTCTTT. Translation gives CASSRGVASLAFF.

The chain carries TRBV7-2 and TRBJ1-2; TRBD1 is a possible D gene (5 bases). CDR1 is SGHTA and CDR2 is FQGNSA in the germline V gene. The CDR3 is made up of 12 amino acids. Trimming stripped 1 base from V and 6 bases from J, with 6 bases between. In DNA, the CDR3 is TGTGCCAGCAGCTTAGAGGGGAATGGCTACACCTTC. Its protein is CASSLEGNGYTF.

This clonotype occurred a few times. V gene TRBV20-1 combines with J gene TRBJ1-2; no clear D gene. The CDR3 is 12 amino acids. The V gene lost 3 bases and the J gene lost 1 base, with 6 bases spanning the gap. Germline V CDR1 and CDR2: DFQATT, SNEGSKA (reference sequence). This CDR3 is CSASTVNYGYTF. The CDR3 DNA reads TGCAGTGCTAGTACGGTTAACTATGGCTACACCTTC.

The chain couples TRBV20-1 to TRBJ1-1, with D hard to call. The germline V and J ends were trimmed by 0 bases and 2 bases, with 10 bases remaining between them. The CDR3 extends over 14 amino acids. Looked up from germline, CDR1 is DFQATT and CDR2 is SNEGSKA (reference sequence). The DNA for the CDR3 is TGCAGTGCTAGAGATCTCGCCAAAAACACTGAAGCTTTCTTT. Encoded protein: CSARDLAKNTEAFF.

The V call is TRBV4-3, the J call TRBJ2-1; D possibly corresponds to TRBD1 (6 bases). The CDR3 covers 17 residues. The ends were cut back, 4 bases at V and 4 bases at J, with 20 bases in the middle. Looked up from germline, CDR1 is LGHNA and CDR2 is YSLEER. CDR3 sequence (DNA): TGCGCCAGCAGCCCATCGGGACACCAACATATTTACAATGAGCAGTTCTTC. Protein: CASSPSGHQHIYNEQFF.

The chain uses TRBV2 and TRBJ1-6; TRBD1 is a possible D gene (5 bases). The CDR3 extends over 16 amino acids. Trimming pared 10 bases from V and 0 bases from J, leaving 16 bases between. Germline V CDR1 and CDR2: SNHLY, FYNNEI. This chain's CDR3 is CAILRDGSSYNSPLHF. Written as DNA, the CDR3 is TGTGCCATCCTACGGGACGGTAGCTCCTATAATTCACCCCTCCACTTT.

This clonotype was counted between two and nine times. The chain is built from TRBV20-1 and TRBJ2-2, with 8 bases that match TRBD2. The J segment lost 5 bases and the V segment lost 3 bases, leaving 5 bases of the junction unmatched. Germline lookup yields CDR1 DFQATT and CDR2 SNEGSKA (reference sequence). The CDR3 runs to 14 residues. CDR3 sequence: CSASGGAGTGELFF. CDR3 bases: TGCAGTGCTAGCGGGGGGGCTGGGACCGGGGAGCTGTTTTTT.

In its sample, this clonotype was seen many times. The chain has TRBV12-3 or TRBV12-4 and TRBJ1-1; possibly TRBD1 for D (6 bases). The CDR3 totals 13 residues. With 4 bases removed from V and 5 bases from J, the gap between germline ends came to 11 bases. This chain's CDR3 is CASSSGEGTEAFF. The CDR3 DNA follows: TGTGCCAGCAGTTCAGGGGAGGGAACTGAAGCTTTCTTT.

Concerning this clonotype: This may come from a read error, since a much larger clone is one base off. The chain employs TRBV5-4 and TRBJ2-5, with 8 bases aligning to TRBD1. V dropped 5 bases and J dropped 2; count of bases not matched to a gene: 8. Germline V lookup: CDR1 SGHNT, CDR2 YYREEE (reference sequence). The CDR3 contains 15 residues. The CDR3 loop reads CASRSSTGGQETQYF. The CDR3 DNA reads TGTGCCAGCAGATCAAGCACAGGGGGGCAAGAGACCCAGTACTTC.

This clonotype was seen a few times. The chain combines TRBV20-1 with TRBJ2-7; D may correspond to TRBD1 or TRBD2 (5 bases each). CDR3 size: 13 residues. In germline, CDR1 is DFQATT, CDR2 SNEGSKA (reference sequence). As DNA, the CDR3 is TGCAGTGCTAGACTTCTGGCTCCGGGACGGGTGGGCGTC. Amino acid sequence: CSARLLAPGRVGV.

The chain recombines TRBV12-3 or TRBV12-4 with TRBJ2-1; the D call may be TRBD1 or TRBD2 (7 bases each). This CDR3 region has 16 residues. With 4 bases removed from V and 2 bases from J, the gap between germline ends came to 15 bases. CDR3 residues: CASSSVGRGPYNEQFF. CDR3 nucleotides: TGTGCCAGCAGTTCCGTTGGGAGGGGGCCCTACAATGAGCAGTTCTTC.

Only a few counts were recorded for this clonotype. CDR3 in DNA: TGCGCCAGCAATAGCGGGGGGGCCGAGGGGGCGAATACGCAGTATTTT. Translation gives CASNSGGAEGANTQYF. The V call is TRBV5-1, the J call TRBJ2-3, with TRBD2 identical over 11 bases. The CDR3 has 16 amino acids. Germline loops: CDR1 SGHRS, CDR2 YFSETQ. The ends lost 6 bases at V and 7 bases at J; junction bases unmatched: 13. The variable domain in full, completed from reference TRBV5-1 and TRBJ2-3, reads KAGVTQTPRYLIKTRGQQVTLSCSPISGHRSVSWYQQTPGQGLQFLFEYFSETQRNKGNFPGRFSGRQFSNSRSEMNVSTLELGDSALYLCASNSGGAEGANTQYFGPGTRLTVL.

This clonotype has just a few counts. The CDR3, as DNA: TGTGCCAGCGGTAGCCGCCGGGGGCCAGATACGCAGTATTTT. This sequence encodes CASGSRRGPDTQYF. This chain connects TRBV6-2 or TRBV6-3 to TRBJ2-3; either TRBD1 or TRBD2 may fit D (6 bases each). V lost 8 bases, J lost 4 bases, and 16 bases lay in between. The CDR3 extends over 14 amino acids. Germline-derived CDR1 and CDR2 are MNHEY and SVGEGT.

This clonotype appeared a few times. This sequence joins TRBV6-2 or TRBV6-3 and TRBJ2-1; 7 bases are shared with TRBD1. The CDR3 spans 15 residues. With 2 bases clipped from V and 2 bases from J, the junction kept 3 bases outside the gene matches. Germline V CDR1 and CDR2: MNHEY, SVGEGT. This CDR3 is CASSYTGAAYNEQFF. CDR3 nucleotides: TGTGCCAGCAGTTACACAGGGGCAGCCTACAATGAGCAGTTCTTC.

The rearrangement links TRBV5-1 to TRBJ2-5; 11 bases are shared with TRBD2. This CDR3 comprises 17 residues. Germline CDR1 and CDR2: SGHRS and YFSETQ. With 5 bases clipped from V and 1 base from J, the junction kept 10 bases outside the gene matches. CDR3 in amino acids: CASSYNPGLAVQETQYF. The CDR3 nucleotides read TGCGCCAGCAGTTATAACCCGGGACTAGCGGTCCAAGAGACCCAGTACTTC.

The chain combines TRBV6-5 with TRBJ2-5; D perhaps matches TRBD2 (6 bases). The length of the CDR3 is 14 residues. Germline loops: CDR1 MNHEY, CDR2 SVGAGI. Trimming took off 2 bases at V and 1 base at J, with 8 bases between the two ends. DNA of the CDR3: TGTGCCAGCAGTTACGGGGGGACCCAAGAGACCCAGTACTTC. Translation: CASSYGGTQETQYF.

The rearrangement links TRBV18 to TRBJ2-1; the D call may be TRBD1 or TRBD2 (6 bases each). From germline, CDR1 is KGHSH and CDR2 LQKENI. With 3 bases removed from V and 1 base from J, the gap between germline ends came to 13 bases. The CDR3 has 16 amino acids. The CDR3 DNA is TGTGCCAGCTCACCTGGGGGGCCGGGGTCCTACAATGAGCAGTTCTTC. It is translated as CASSPGGPGSYNEQFF.

The J gene is TRBJ2-5, the V gene TRBV5-1; 9 bases map to TRBD2. CDR1 is SGHRS and CDR2 is YFSETQ in the germline V gene. V was pared by 4 bases and J by 5 bases, with 3 bases of the junction left unmatched. The CDR3 runs 13 residues. CDR3: CASSQGLAETQYF. The CDR3 region has the DNA TGCGCCAGCAGCCAAGGACTAGCGGAGACCCAGTACTTC.

This clonotype has more than one count but fewer than ten. CDR3 region: CASSPLRRANEKLFF. The CDR3 DNA is TGTGCCAGCAGTCCCCTCCGCAGGGCTAATGAAAAACTGTTTTTT. This chain uses TRBV6-1 with TRBJ1-4; a possible D gene is TRBD1 (5 bases). The CDR3 extends over 15 amino acids. V lost 5 bases, J lost 3 bases, and 13 bases lay in between. Per the germline V gene, CDR1 is MNHNS and CDR2 is SASEGT.

This clonotype was observed a handful of times. This rearrangement joins TRBV4-2 to TRBJ2-7; D unclear. This CDR3 contains 14 residues. Germline values: CDR1 LGHNA, CDR2 YNFKEQ. The V and J ends lost 0 bases and 4 bases respectively, with 10 bases between them. The DNA of the CDR3 is TGTGCCAGCAGCCAAGATCTGGGTACATACGAGCAGTACGTC. Translating gives CASSQDLGTYEQYV.

There are a few counts of this clonotype. The chain combines TRBV6-2 or TRBV6-3 with TRBJ2-7, with TRBD1 matching 8 bases. The V segment lost 4 bases and the J segment 5 bases; nucleotides outside the gene matches: 7. The germline CDR1 and CDR2 sequences are MNHEY and SVGEGT. This CDR3 spans 14 amino acids. For the CDR3, the DNA is TGTGCCAGCAGTTCCGCAGGGGGCCGGGACGAGCAGTACGTC. Translating gives CASSSAGGRDEQYV.

The CDR3 sequence is CATSRDGSAYQPQHF. CDR3 bases: TGTGCCACCAGCAGAGATGGGTCCGCCTATCAGCCCCAGCATTTT. This chain uses TRBV15 with TRBJ1-5; unclear D gene. The V and J ends lost 0 bases and 5 bases respectively, with 11 bases between them. Germline V gene sequence: CDR1 LNHNV, CDR2 YYDKDF (reference sequence). The CDR3 is 15 amino acids.

In this sample, this clonotype turned up many times. This chain joins TRBV20-1 and TRBJ2-7, with D possibly matching TRBD1 (6 bases). Trimming cost V 4 bases and J 4 bases, with 20 bases left between them. CDR3 length: 15 residues. The germline V gene has CDR1 DFQATT and CDR2 SNEGSKA (reference sequence). CDR3 coding DNA: TGCAGTGCTACCGCCGGGACATCGAACCATTACGAGCAGTACGTC. Translated: CSATAGTSNHYEQYV.

In this sample, this clonotype turned up a few times. The rearrangement joins TRBV4-2 to TRBJ1-4; tentatively, D is TRBD1 (6 bases). The CDR3 sequence is 16 residues long. The V gene's germline CDR1 is LGHNA and CDR2 YNFKEQ. Between the trimmed V and J ends, which lost 0 bases and 11 bases, there was a span of 19 bases. The CDR3 DNA follows: TGTGCCAGCAGCCAAGAAGATCGGGGGGCCTTTTCGAAACTGTTTTTT. This encodes CASSQEDRGAFSKLFF.

The rearrangement uses TRBV20-1 and TRBJ1-5, with unresolved D. The germline V gene has CDR1 DFQATT and CDR2 SNEGSKA (reference sequence). The CDR3 runs to 13 residues. Deletions cut 5 bases from V and 7 bases from J, with 15 bases between. The CDR3 protein is CSAAGVSRQPQHF. As DNA, the CDR3 is TGCAGTGCTGCTGGGGTGAGTCGGCAGCCCCAGCATTTT.

J is TRBJ2-5 and V is TRBV20-1; D gene ambiguous. The CDR3 has 14 amino acids. V lost 0 bases and J lost 2, with 10 bases in between. Germline CDR1 and CDR2: DFQATT and SNEGSKA (reference sequence). This CDR3 reads CSARDMVTQETQYF. DNA for the CDR3: TGCAGTGCTAGAGATATGGTGACACAAGAGACCCAGTACTTC.

The chain links TRBV10-3 to TRBJ1-3; D not resolved. Germline values: CDR1 ENHRY, CDR2 SYGVKD. The CDR3 runs to 12 residues. V was cut by 6 bases and J by 1 base, with 4 bases left in between. The CDR3 region has the DNA TGTGCCATCAGCCTTTCTGGAAACACCATATATTTT. Protein product: CAISLSGNTIYF.

This chain joins TRBV20-1 and TRBJ1-4; D possibly corresponds to TRBD1 (5 bases). The length of the CDR3 is 13 residues. CDR1 DFQATT and CDR2 SNEGSKA come from the germline V gene (reference sequence). Between the trimmed V and J ends, which lost 5 bases and 8 bases, there was a span of 15 bases. The CDR3 loop is CSASSGGWEKLFF. In DNA form, the CDR3 reads TGCAGTGCTTCATCGGGGGGTTGGGAAAAACTGTTTTTT.

This sequence joins TRBV7-9 and TRBJ2-3; the D gene could be TRBD1 or TRBD2 (5 bases each). Germline V lookup: CDR1 SEHNR, CDR2 FQNEAQ (reference sequence). V lost 4 bases to trimming and J lost 11 bases, with 22 bases between them. CDR3 size: 15 residues. CDR3 region: CASSSSGAGERGQYF. CDR3 nucleotide sequence: TGTGCCAGCAGCTCTAGTGGCGCGGGCGAAAGGGGGCAGTATTTT.

The V and J genes are TRBV4-3 and TRBJ1-1; D perhaps matches TRBD1 (6 bases). CDR1 and CDR2 from the germline V gene are LGHNA and YSLEER. The CDR3 is made up of 15 amino acids. The V end lost 0 bases, the J end lost 4 bases, and 12 bases lay between the germline ends. The CDR3 coding sequence is TGCGCCAGCAGCCAAGACGCGGGGGCAAGCACTGAAGCTTTCTTT. Translation gives CASSQDAGASTEAFF.

This clonotype was recorded once. Here the CDR3 omits its conserved ending phenylalanine or tryptophan, so a read error is the likely source. The V and J genes are TRBV7-2 and TRBJ2-1, with D perhaps matching TRBD2 (6 bases). V was trimmed by 5 bases and J by 12 bases, leaving 17 bases between them. This CDR3 is 13 amino acids long. The germline gives CDR1 SGHTA, CDR2 FQGNSA. The DNA of the CDR3 is TGTGCCAGCAGCCCTAGTAGGGAGGTGGGGCAGTTCTAC. Translating gives CASSPSREVGQFY.